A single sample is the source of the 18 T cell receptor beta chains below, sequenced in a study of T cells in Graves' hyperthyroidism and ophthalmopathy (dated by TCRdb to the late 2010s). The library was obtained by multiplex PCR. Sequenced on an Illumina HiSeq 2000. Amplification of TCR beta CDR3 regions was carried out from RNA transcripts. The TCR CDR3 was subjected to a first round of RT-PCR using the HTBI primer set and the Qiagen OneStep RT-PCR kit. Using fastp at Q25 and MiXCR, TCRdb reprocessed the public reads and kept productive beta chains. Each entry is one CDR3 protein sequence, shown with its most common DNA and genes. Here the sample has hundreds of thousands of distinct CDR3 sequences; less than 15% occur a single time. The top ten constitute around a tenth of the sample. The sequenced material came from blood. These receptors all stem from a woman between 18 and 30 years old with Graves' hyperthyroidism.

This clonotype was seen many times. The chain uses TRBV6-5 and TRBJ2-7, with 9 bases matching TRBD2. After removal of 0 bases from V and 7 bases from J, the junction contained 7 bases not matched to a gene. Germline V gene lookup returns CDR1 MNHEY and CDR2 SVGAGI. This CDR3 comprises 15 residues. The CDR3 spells CASSYSGGGAWEQYF. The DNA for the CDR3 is TGTGCCAGCAGTTACTCGGGCGGGGGGGCGTGGGAGCAGTACTTC.

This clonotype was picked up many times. Here the CDR3 DNA reads TGTGCCAGCAGCCAAAAAGCCGGACAGGGACGGGAGCAGTTCTTC. The encoded protein is CASSQKAGQGREQFF. The gene calls are TRBV3-1 and TRBJ2-1, with TRBD1 matching 8 bases. V dropped 2 bases and J dropped 10; count of bases not matched to a gene: 10. There are 15 residues in the CDR3. Germline CDR1 is LGHDT and CDR2 is YNNKEL (reference sequence).

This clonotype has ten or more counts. CDR3: CASTLWGADAGELFF. CDR3 DNA sequence: TGTGCCAGCACCCTATGGGGGGCGGACGCCGGGGAGCTGTTTTTT. The J gene is TRBJ2-2, the V gene TRBV28; D is tentatively TRBD1 or TRBD2 (6 bases each). Germline CDR1 is MDHEN and CDR2 is SYDVKM. V was clipped by 7 bases and J by 6 bases, with 18 bases between them. CDR3 length: 15 residues.

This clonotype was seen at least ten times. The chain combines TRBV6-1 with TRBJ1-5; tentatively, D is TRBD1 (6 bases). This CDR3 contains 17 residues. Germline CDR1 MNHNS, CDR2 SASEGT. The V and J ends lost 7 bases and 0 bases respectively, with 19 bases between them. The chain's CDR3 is CASMRAAGQASNQPQHF. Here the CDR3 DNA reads TGTGCCAGCATGCGGGCAGCGGGACAAGCTAGCAATCAGCCCCAGCATTTT.

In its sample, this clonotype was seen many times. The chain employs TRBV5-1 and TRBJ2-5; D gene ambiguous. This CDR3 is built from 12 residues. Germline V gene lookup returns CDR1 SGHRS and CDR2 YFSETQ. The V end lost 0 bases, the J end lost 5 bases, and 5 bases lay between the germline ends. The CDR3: CASSLEVETQYF. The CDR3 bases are TGCGCCAGCAGCTTGGAGGTGGAGACCCAGTACTTC.

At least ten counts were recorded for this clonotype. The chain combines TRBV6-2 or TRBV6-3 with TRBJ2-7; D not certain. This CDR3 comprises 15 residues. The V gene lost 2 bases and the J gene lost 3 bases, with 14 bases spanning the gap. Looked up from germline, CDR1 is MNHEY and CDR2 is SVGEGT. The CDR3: CASSYEASRVYEQYF. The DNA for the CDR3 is TGTGCCAGCAGTTACGAGGCGAGCCGCGTCTACGAGCAGTACTTC.

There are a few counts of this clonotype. CDR3 in DNA: TGTGCCAGCAGTCTCCCCGTGAGTGCCTATGGCTACACCTTC. Protein: CASSLPVSAYGYTF. V and J are TRBV28 and TRBJ1-2; D is unclear. With 5 bases removed from V and 4 bases from J, the gap between germline ends came to 14 bases. This CDR3 is 14 amino acids long. Germline CDR1 and CDR2: MDHEN and SYDVKM.

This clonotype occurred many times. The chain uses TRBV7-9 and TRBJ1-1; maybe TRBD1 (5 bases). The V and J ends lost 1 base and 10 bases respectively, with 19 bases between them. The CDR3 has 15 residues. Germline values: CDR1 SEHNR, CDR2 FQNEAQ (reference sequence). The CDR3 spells CASSLVSSAARGAFF. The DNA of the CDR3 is TGTGCCAGCAGCTTAGTATCATCGGCGGCTAGGGGAGCTTTCTTT.

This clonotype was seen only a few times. CDR3 in DNA: TGTGCCAGCAGTTTACTTCTTGGGGTCGCAACACCCTCCTACGAGCAGTACTTC. It is translated as CASSLLLGVATPSYEQYF. The chain has TRBV28 and TRBJ2-7; the D is unclear. This CDR3 is 18 amino acids long. V was shortened by 2 bases and J by 0 bases, with 20 bases between the two germline ends. Germline V lookup: CDR1 MDHEN, CDR2 SYDVKM.

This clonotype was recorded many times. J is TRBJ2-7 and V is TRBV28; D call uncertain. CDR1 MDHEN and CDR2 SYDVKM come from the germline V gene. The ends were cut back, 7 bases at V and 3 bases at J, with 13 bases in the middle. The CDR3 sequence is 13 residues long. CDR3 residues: CASTVTGVYEQYF. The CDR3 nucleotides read TGTGCCAGCACTGTAACGGGCGTCTACGAGCAGTACTTC.

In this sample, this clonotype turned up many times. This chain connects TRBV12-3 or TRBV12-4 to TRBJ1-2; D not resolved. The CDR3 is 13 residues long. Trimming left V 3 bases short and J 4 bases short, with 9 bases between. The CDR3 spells CASSFGVSYGYTF. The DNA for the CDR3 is TGTGCCAGCAGTTTCGGGGTGTCCTATGGCTACACCTTC.

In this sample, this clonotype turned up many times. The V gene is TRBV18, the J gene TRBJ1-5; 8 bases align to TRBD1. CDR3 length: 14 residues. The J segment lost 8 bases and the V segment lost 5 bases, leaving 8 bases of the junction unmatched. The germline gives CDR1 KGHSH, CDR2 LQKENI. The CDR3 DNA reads TGTGCCAGCTCAGATAACAGGGGGAACAAGCCCCAGCATTTT. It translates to CASSDNRGNKPQHF.

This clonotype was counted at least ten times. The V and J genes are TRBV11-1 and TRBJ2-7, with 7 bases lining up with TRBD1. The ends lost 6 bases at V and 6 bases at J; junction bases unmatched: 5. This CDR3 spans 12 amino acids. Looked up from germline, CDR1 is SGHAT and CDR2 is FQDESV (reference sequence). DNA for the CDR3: TGTGCCAGCAGAGAGGGGGCGAGCGAGCAGTACTTC. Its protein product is CASREGASEQYF. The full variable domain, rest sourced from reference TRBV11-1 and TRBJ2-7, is EAEVAQSPRYKITEKSQAVAFWCDPISGHATLYWYRQILGQGPELLVQFQDESVVDDSQLPKDRFSAERLKGVDSTLKIQPAELGDSAMYLCASREGASEQYFGPGTRLTVT.

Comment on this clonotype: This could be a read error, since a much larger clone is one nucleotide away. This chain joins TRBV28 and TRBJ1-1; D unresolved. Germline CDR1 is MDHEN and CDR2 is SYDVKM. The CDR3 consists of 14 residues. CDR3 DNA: TGTGCCGGCAGTTTGGGTCCGAAACACACTGAAGCTTTCTTT. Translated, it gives CAGSLGPKHTEAFF.

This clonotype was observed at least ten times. The CDR3 sequence is CASSLEGETQYF. The CDR3 DNA follows: TGTGCCAGCAGCTTAGAAGGGGAGACCCAGTACTTC. This chain uses TRBV11-2 with TRBJ2-5; D is unclear. Germline loops: CDR1 SGHAT, CDR2 FQNNGV. The V and J ends lost 0 bases and 5 bases respectively, with 4 bases between them. The CDR3 runs 12 residues.

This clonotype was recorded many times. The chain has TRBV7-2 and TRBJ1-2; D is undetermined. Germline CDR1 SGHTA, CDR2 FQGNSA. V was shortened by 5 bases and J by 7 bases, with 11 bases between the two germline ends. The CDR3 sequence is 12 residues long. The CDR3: CASSRSGSGYTF. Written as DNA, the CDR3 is TGTGCCAGCAGCCGTTCCGGGTCTGGCTACACCTTC.

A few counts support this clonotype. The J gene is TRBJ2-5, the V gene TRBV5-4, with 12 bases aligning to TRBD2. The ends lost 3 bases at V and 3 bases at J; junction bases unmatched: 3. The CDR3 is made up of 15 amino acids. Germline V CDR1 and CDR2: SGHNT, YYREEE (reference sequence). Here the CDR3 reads CASSWGLAGEETQYF. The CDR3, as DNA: TGTGCCAGCAGCTGGGGACTAGCGGGTGAAGAGACCCAGTACTTC.

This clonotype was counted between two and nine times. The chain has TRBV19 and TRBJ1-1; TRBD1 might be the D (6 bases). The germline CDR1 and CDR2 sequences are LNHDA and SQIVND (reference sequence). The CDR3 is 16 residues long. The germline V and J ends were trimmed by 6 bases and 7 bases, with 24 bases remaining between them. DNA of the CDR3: TGTGCCAGTAGGGCCGGGACATTCTATGGAGACAGTGAAGCTTTCTTT. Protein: CASRAGTFYGDSEAFF.